The next 8 T cell receptor beta chains were all read from a single sample in a study of Graves' ophthalmopathy and Graves' hyperthyroidism. TCR beta CDR3 regions were amplified from RNA transcripts. HTBI-primed RT-PCR formed the first round, and a multiplex PCR formed the second. From the multiplex PCR reads, TCRdb called clonotypes with MiXCR, one entry per CDR3 protein. The sample has hundreds of thousands of distinct CDR3 sequences; 22% are singletons. The material sequenced was peripheral blood. These receptors all stem from a young woman with stable Graves' hyperthyroidism. Some clones in this sample may be carry-over from other donors' samples.

This clonotype showed up many times. This chain joins TRBV6-5 and TRBJ1-1; D ambiguous. CDR1 is MNHEY, CDR2 SVGAGI, per germline. V was shortened by 0 bases and J by 0 bases, with 8 bases between the two germline ends. This CDR3 spans 15 amino acids. The CDR3 region is CASSYSENLNTEAFF. For the CDR3, the DNA is TGTGCCAGCAGTTACTCGGAGAATCTGAACACTGAAGCTTTCTTT.

About this clonotype itself: Given a much more abundant clone one base away, this may be a read error. The V call is TRBV7-2, the J call TRBJ1-5; a weak D match, TRBD1 (5 bases). Germline values: CDR1 SGHTA, CDR2 FQGNSA. This CDR3 is built from 12 residues. The CDR3 DNA reads as TGTGCCAGCAGCCCTTGGGGCCAGCCCCTGCATTTT. It translates to CASSPWGQPLHF. The complete variable domain, with remaining parts taken from reference TRBV7-2 and TRBJ1-5, reads GAGVSQSPSNKVTEKGKDVELRCDPISGHTALYWYRQSLGQGLEFLIYFQGNSAPDKSGLPSDRFSAERTGGSVSTLTIQRTQQEDSAVYLCASSPWGQPLHFGDGTRLSIL.

This clonotype was recorded once. V usage is TRBV12-3 or TRBV12-4 and J usage is TRBJ1-1; D is perhaps TRBD1 (5 bases). The CDR3 has 17 amino acids. V was trimmed by 5 bases and J by 3 bases, leaving 22 bases between them. The CDR3: CASSRGAAVLWDTEAFF. The CDR3 nucleotides are TGTGCCAGCAGTAGAGGGGCGGCTGTGTTGTGGGACACTGAAGCTTTCTTT.

V usage is TRBV11-2 and J usage is TRBJ1-1; possible D gene TRBD1, 5 bases. The CDR3 is 16 amino acids. The V gene's germline CDR1 is SGHAT and CDR2 FQNNGV. V gave up 5 bases and J gave up 7 bases, with 23 bases separating them. The CDR3 loop reads CASSGRLEQAGNEAFF. For the CDR3, the DNA is TGTGCCAGCAGCGGACGACTTGAACAGGCGGGGAATGAAGCTTTCTTT. The variable domain in full, with the rest retrieved from reference TRBV11-2 and TRBJ1-1, is EAGVAQSPRYKIIEKRQSVAFWCNPISGHATLYWYQQILGQGPKLLIQFQNNGVVDDSQLPKDRFSAERLKGVDSTLKIQPAKLEDSAVYLCASSGRLEQAGNEAFFGQGTRLTVV.

A note on this clonotype: This CDR3 is missing its conserved last phenylalanine or tryptophan, likely due to a read error. V gene TRBV19 combines with J gene TRBJ1-5; a weak D match, TRBD1 (6 bases). V was clipped by 10 bases and J by 1 base, with 17 bases between them. CDR3 size: 15 residues. Per the germline V gene, CDR1 is LNHDA and CDR2 is SQIVND (reference sequence). The DNA of the CDR3 is TGTGCCACTACTGGGTGGACAGCGAGCAATCAGCCCCAGCATGTT. This sequence encodes CATTGWTASNQPQHV.

This clonotype has ten or more counts. At one boundary the junction diverges from the germline segment, which might be a read error. The rearrangement uses TRBV24-1 and TRBJ1-2; D unclear. Germline CDR1 KGHDR, CDR2 SFDVKD. The CDR3 runs 14 residues. The CDR3, as DNA: TGTGCCACCGATCGTGACAAAGCGGTATATGCCTACACCTTC. It codes for CATDRDKAVYAYTF.

This clonotype has more than one count but fewer than ten. V is TRBV5-1 and J is TRBJ1-1, with TRBD1 identical over 7 bases. Per the germline V gene, CDR1 is SGHRS and CDR2 is YFSETQ. The CDR3 sequence is 14 residues long. V gave up 4 bases and J gave up 3 bases; unmatched junction bases: 6. CDR3 sequence reads: CASSIGTAYTEAFF. The CDR3 DNA follows: TGCGCCAGCAGCATCGGGACAGCCTACACTGAAGCTTTCTTT.

This clonotype has ten or more counts. The chain joins TRBV20-1 to TRBJ2-5; no clear D. Trimming left V 2 bases short and J 1 base short, with 5 bases between. CDR1 is DFQATT, CDR2 SNEGSKA, per germline (reference sequence). The CDR3 is 12 amino acids. Here the CDR3 reads CSARPGQETQYF. CDR3 coding DNA: TGCAGTGCTAGACCGGGCCAAGAGACCCAGTACTTC.